The sample holds a few counts of the clone carrying this TCR beta chain. This entry belongs to a study of PD-L1 blockade in urothelial cancer. About the research overall: Blood was analyzed 3 weeks (second dose) and 6 weeks after treatment start. The median number of T cells present in blood samples was under 150,000.

Spiking of synthetic TCR analog templates was performed in each PCR. The data were produced by immunoSEQ multiplex PCR, yet TCRdb's version contains in-frame clones alone and is incomplete. The repertoire holds approximately 110,000 clones, with more than 85% as singletons. Sample time point: peripheral blood 6 weeks after treatment start. The source is a man aged 55 to 70 with urothelial cancer. The sequenced sample was PBMCs, obtained around atezolizumab (anti-PD-L1) treatment.

DNA of the CDR3: TGTGCCAGCAGTTTGCGGTTGGGGGGAACTGAAGCTTTCTTT. Protein sequence: CASSLRLGGTEAFF. The chain recombines TRBV27 with TRBJ1-1; possibly TRBD1 for D (5 bases). The CDR3 spans 14 residues. The germline gives CDR1 MNHEY, CDR2 SMNVEV (reference sequence). The germline V and J ends were trimmed by 3 bases and 5 bases, with 13 bases remaining between them.